These 12 T cell receptor beta chains were all obtained from the same sample, sequenced in a study of early T cells in non-severe SARS-CoV-2 infection. TCRdb itself ran the 5' RACE reads through MiXCR, one entry per CDR3 protein. The data hold more than 90,000 distinct CDR3 sequences, with 11% observed a single time. The sequenced sample was whole blood. All receptors derive from an adult who was a healthcare worker with PCR-confirmed SARS-CoV-2 infection or an uninfected control (not recorded which).

This clonotype came up many times. This chain joins TRBV27 and TRBJ1-1; perhaps TRBD1 as D (6 bases). Germline CDR1 and CDR2: MNHEY and SMNVEV (reference sequence). V was clipped by 5 bases and J by 0 bases, with 10 bases between them. This CDR3 spans 14 amino acids. The CDR3 region is CASSLRQVNTEAFF. The CDR3 bases are TGTGCCAGCAGTCTCCGACAGGTGAACACTGAAGCTTTCTTT.

This clonotype was seen many times. Here the CDR3 reads CASSLMGLGTEAFF. The CDR3 DNA sequence: TGTGCCAGCAGTTTGATGGGATTGGGCACTGAAGCTTTCTTT. This chain joins TRBV27 and TRBJ1-1, with unresolved D. Trimming pared 3 bases from V and 4 bases from J, leaving 12 bases between. This CDR3 contains 14 residues. In germline, CDR1 is MNHEY, CDR2 SMNVEV (reference sequence).

This clonotype was found many times. The chain is built from TRBV7-9 and TRBJ2-2; D gene uncertain. CDR3 length equals 12 residues. Germline V gene lookup returns CDR1 SEHNR and CDR2 FQNEAQ (reference sequence). The V and J ends lost 5 bases and 3 bases respectively, with 4 bases between them. This CDR3 is CASSPDTGELFF. CDR3 sequence (DNA): TGTGCCAGCAGCCCAGACACCGGGGAGCTGTTTTTT.

This clonotype was picked up many times. V is TRBV7-2 and J is TRBJ2-1; D perhaps matches TRBD1 (5 bases). The CDR3 loop spans 12 amino acids. The germline V gene has CDR1 SGHTA and CDR2 FQGNSA. The ends were cut back, 3 bases at V and 6 bases at J, with 6 bases in the middle. In DNA, the CDR3 is TGTGCCAGCAGCTTTACAGGCAATGAGCAGTTCTTC. This gives the protein CASSFTGNEQFF.

This clonotype has a count of ten or more. The chain has TRBV28 and TRBJ1-5; 7 positions agree with TRBD1. This CDR3 is built from 14 residues. Trimming cost V 6 bases and J 7 bases; bases outside gene matches: 9. Germline V gene sequence: CDR1 MDHEN, CDR2 SYDVKM. The CDR3 bases are TGTGCCAGCAGCCCAGGACAGGAGGGGCAGCCCCAGCATTTT. Residues: CASSPGQEGQPQHF.

This clonotype appeared many times. The V call is TRBV12-3 or TRBV12-4, the J call TRBJ1-1; a weak D match, TRBD1 (5 bases). V lost 6 bases, J lost 7 bases, and 18 bases lay in between. CDR3 size: 14 residues. The CDR3 protein is CASRPGTKGLEAFF. In nucleotides, the CDR3 is TGTGCCAGCAGACCCGGGACGAAGGGACTTGAAGCTTTCTTT.

This clonotype was seen at least ten times. The CDR3 protein is CSAPLNARTEQYF. The CDR3 DNA follows: TGCAGTGCTCCGCTCAACGCCAGGACCGAGCAGTACTTC. The chain links TRBV20-1 to TRBJ2-7; no reliable D call. CDR1 DFQATT and CDR2 SNEGSKA come from the germline V gene (reference sequence). This CDR3 has 13 residues. Trimming took 5 bases from V and 6 from J, leaving 17 bases between them.

The genes are TRBV5-1 and TRBJ1-1; D call uncertain. V gave up 3 bases and J gave up 4 bases, with 16 bases separating them. CDR1 and CDR2 (germline): SGHRS, YFSETQ. The CDR3 totals 15 residues. The CDR3 spells CASSSQPPGLTEAFF. The CDR3 bases are TGCGCCAGCAGCTCCCAACCTCCAGGACTCACTGAAGCTTTCTTT.

This clonotype has a count of ten or more. The chain recombines TRBV5-1 with TRBJ2-3; the match to TRBD1 covers 9 bases. Trimming took 3 bases from V and 6 from J; bases not matched to a gene: 8. The CDR3 has 15 amino acids. In germline, CDR1 is SGHRS, CDR2 YFSETQ. CDR3 nucleotide sequence: TGCGCCAGCAGCTCCCCGGGACAGGGTAGGGATACGCAGTATTTT. The encoded protein is CASSSPGQGRDTQYF.

This clonotype was counted a few times. The chain recombines TRBV18 with TRBJ2-1; 7 bases are shared with TRBD2. Trimming removed 4 bases from V and 7 bases from J; junction bases left unmatched: 4. Germline CDR1 and CDR2: KGHSH and LQKENI. This CDR3 has 13 amino acids. CDR3 loop: CASSLSGVNEQFF. The CDR3 DNA is TGTGCCAGCTCACTCAGCGGGGTTAATGAGCAGTTCTTC.

V gene TRBV7-2 combines with J gene TRBJ2-3, with a weak D call TRBD2 (6 bases). This CDR3 is 15 amino acids long. Looked up from germline, CDR1 is SGHTA and CDR2 is FQGNSA. Trimming stripped 0 bases from V and 2 bases from J, with 9 bases between. The CDR3 bases are TGTGCCAGCAGCTTAGCGGCGGGGCCCACAGATACGCAGTATTTT. It yields the protein CASSLAAGPTDTQYF. The whole variable domain, filled in from reference TRBV7-2 and TRBJ2-3, reads GAGVSQSPSNKVTEKGKDVELRCDPISGHTALYWYRQSLGQGLEFLIYFQGNSAPDKSGLPSDRFSAERTGGSVSTLTIQRTQQEDSAVYLCASSLAAGPTDTQYFGPGTRLTVL.

This clonotype was counted only a few times. The rearrangement uses TRBV6-5 and TRBJ1-2; D is possibly TRBD1 (6 bases). This CDR3 contains 13 residues. In germline, CDR1 is MNHEY, CDR2 SVGAGI. The V and J ends lost 1 base and 8 bases respectively, with 11 bases between them. In DNA form, the CDR3 reads TGTGCCAGCAGTTACTTCAGGGGAGGCGGCTACACCTTC. Its translation: CASSYFRGGGYTF.